Listed below are T cell receptor beta chains from one sample, sequenced in a study of PD-L1 blockade in urothelial cancer. The protocol was immunoSEQ multiplex PCR, while the TCRdb copy is restricted to in-frame clones and leaves out a portion. The data show about 35,000 clones, approximately 85% seen once. Specimen: PBMCs, collected around atezolizumab (anti-PD-L1) treatment. All receptors come from a man aged 60-69 years with urothelial cancer. CDR3s include the opening cysteine and the closing phenylalanine or tryptophan. The D gene is left open where the match is weak. Some rows have no size entry. The others give once, few or many, or a class for an expanded clone.

>.|.|TRBJ1-2|TRBV5-1
CASSLDYLTGSSYGYTF
TGCGCCAGCAGCTTGGACTATTTGACGGGGTCGAGTTATGGCTACACCTTC
>.|TRBD2|TRBJ2-3|TRBV6-1
CAPGLAGCTDTQYF
TGTGCGCCAGGGCTAGCGGGGTGCACAGATACGCAGTATTTT
>.|TRBD1|TRBJ1-2|TRBV6-5
CASSYGSTGQNYGYTF
TGTGCCAGCAGTTACGGCAGTACGGGACAGAACTATGGCTACACCTTC
>.|.|TRBJ1-1|TRBV5-5
CASSFEMGGATEAFF
TGTGCCAGCAGCTTTGAGATGGGAGGGGCCACTGAAGCTTTCTTT
>.|.|TRBJ1-4|TRBV5-6
CASSFDGNEKLFF
TGTGCCAGCAGCTTTGACGGGAATGAAAAACTGTTTTTT
>.|TRBD2|TRBJ2-1|TRBV5-1
CASSLGGTSGFNEQFF
TGCGCCAGCAGCTTAGGGGGGACTAGCGGGTTTAATGAGCAGTTCTTC
>.|TRBD2|TRBJ2-2|TRBV27
CASSLALAANTGELFF
TGTGCCAGCAGTTTAGCACTAGCGGCGAACACCGGGGAGCTGTTTTTT
>.|.|TRBJ2-3|TRBV6-5
CASSYSTRGVTQYF
TGTGCCAGCAGTTACTCGACTAGAGGGGTTACGCAGTATTTT
>.|.|TRBJ1-5|TRBV2
CASSLDRLSNQPQHF
TGTGCCAGCAGTCTCGACAGGCTTAGCAATCAGCCCCAGCATTTT
>few|.|TRBJ2-5|TRBV28
CASSLEVVRGRRETQYF
TGTGCCAGCAGTTTAGAGGTCGTCAGGGGCAGAAGGGAGACCCAGTACTTC
>.|TRBD1|TRBJ2-3|TRBV5-6
CASSGLPGQGAGLDDTQYF
TGTGCCAGCAGCGGATTACCGGGACAGGGGGCTGGTTTAGACGATACGCAGTATTTT
>.|.|TRBJ2-6|TRBV30
CAWRTAGANVLTF
TGTGCCTGGAGGACAGCTGGGGCCAACGTCCTGACTTTC
>once|TRBD2|TRBJ2-4|TRBV2
CASSEAVSLAGVNIQYF
TGTGCCAGCAGTGAAGCGGTTTCTTTAGCGGGGGTGAACATTCAGTACTTC
>.|.|TRBJ2-2|TRBV6-1
CASTSPGELFF
TGTGCCAGCACCTCCCCCGGGGAGCTGTTTTTT
>.|TRBD1|TRBJ2-7|TRBV5-6
CASSSGTGGSYEQYF
TGTGCCAGCAGCTCCGGGACAGGGGGCTCGTACGAGCAGTACTTC
>.|.|TRBJ2-2|TRBV11-2
CASSLNQGSIGELFF
TGTGCCAGCAGCCTCAACCAGGGCAGTATCGGGGAGCTGTTTTTT
>.|.|TRBJ2-7|TRBV29-1
CSVREEPTYEQYF
TGCAGCGTCCGAGAGGAGCCCACCTACGAGCAGTACTTC
>.|.|TRBJ2-7|TRBV5-5
CASSLHYEQYF
TGTGCCAGCAGCTTGCATTACGAGCAGTACTTC
>.|.|TRBJ2-4|TRBV9
CASSVGVRNIQYF
TGTGCCAGCAGCGTAGGAGTAAGAAACATTCAGTACTTC
>.|TRBD1|TRBJ1-6|TRBV4-1
CASSEPQGAGDNSPLHF
TGCGCCAGCAGCGAACCACAGGGGGCTGGCGATAATTCACCCCTCCACTTT
>.|TRBD1|TRBJ2-1|TRBV13
CASSFRQGFDNEQFF
TGTGCCAGCAGCTTCCGACAGGGGTTTGACAATGAGCAGTTCTTC
>once|TRBD1|TRBJ2-7|TRBV29-1
CSATGVSYEQYF
TGCAGCGCGACAGGGGTGTCCTACGAGCAGTACTTC
>.|TRBD1|TRBJ1-6|TRBV11-2
CASSWNRGRASPLHF
TGTGCCAGCAGCTGGAACAGGGGGCGCGCTTCACCCCTCCACTTT
>.|TRBD1|TRBJ1-6|TRBV30
CAWSVLTGIHSPLHF
TGTGCCTGGAGTGTACTGACAGGGATACATTCACCCCTCCACTTT
>.|.|TRBJ1-1|TRBV19
CASGNRVFEAFF
TGTGCCAGTGGAAACAGGGTTTTTGAAGCTTTCTTT
>.|.|TRBJ1-5|TRBV19
CASSILDSNQPQHF
TGTGCCAGTAGTATTTTAGATAGCAATCAGCCCCAGCATTTT
>.|.|TRBJ1-2|TRBV6-5
CASSFLQGGGYTF
TGTGCCAGCAGTTTCCTCCAGGGCGGCGGCTACACCTTC
>.|TRBD1|TRBJ2-7|TRBV5-1
CASSRRTGTYEQYF
TGCGCCAGCAGCAGGAGGACAGGGACCTACGAGCAGTACTTC
>.|.|TRBJ2-2|TRBV27
CASSGPGELFF
TGTGCCAGCAGTGGCCCCGGGGAGCTGTTTTTT
>.|TRBD2|TRBJ2-1|TRBV19
CASSVTSGGYNEQFF
TGTGCCAGTAGTGTTACTAGCGGGGGGTACAATGAGCAGTTCTTC
>.|TRBD1|TRBJ1-1|TRBV28
CASRLDRGRAFF
TGTGCCAGCAGATTGGACAGGGGTCGAGCTTTCTTT
>.|TRBD2|TRBJ2-1|TRBV4-2
CASSRKRGGGISNEQFF
TGTGCCAGCAGCCGAAAGCGGGGCGGGGGAATATCCAATGAGCAGTTCTTC
>.|.|TRBJ1-5|TRBV28
CASSLGGQVQGPQHF
TGTGCCAGCAGTTTGGGGGGGCAGGTTCAGGGGCCCCAGCATTTT
>.|.|TRBJ2-3|TRBV19
CASSDRLGPDTQYF
TGTGCCAGTAGTGACCGGTTGGGCCCAGATACGCAGTATTTT
>.|TRBD1|TRBJ1-1|TRBV5-6
CASSRTGVHTEAFF
TGTGCCAGCAGCAGGACAGGGGTTCACACTGAAGCTTTCTTT
>.|TRBD1|TRBJ1-2|TRBV6-6
CASSYSGQSHGYTF
TGTGCCAGCAGTTACTCGGGACAGTCACATGGCTACACCTTC
>.|TRBD1|TRBJ2-5|TRBV6-5
CASSRTGTETQYF
TGTGCCAGCAGCCGGACAGGGACGGAGACCCAGTACTTC
>.|.|TRBJ1-1|TRBV6-5
CASSRSENTEAFF
TGTGCCAGCAGCCGATCAGAGAACACTGAAGCTTTCTTT
>.|.|TRBJ2-3|TRBV5-8
CASSLSGSTDTQYF
TGTGCCAGCAGCTTATCCGGGAGCACAGATACGCAGTATTTT
>.|.|TRBJ1-1|TRBV15
CATSRDAVGGNTEAFF
TGTGCCACCAGCAGAGATGCGGTAGGCGGGAACACTGAAGCTTTCTTT
>.|.|TRBJ2-7|TRBV5-1
CASGQGPPAREQYF
TGCGCCAGCGGCCAGGGCCCCCCCGCGCGCGAGCAGTACTTC